One sample yielded the 20 T cell receptor beta chains listed below, sequenced in a study of blood T cell repertoires in COVID-19. Profiling relied on immunoSEQ multiplex PCR, and the TCRdb table lists in-frame clones only, not all of them. The table includes 450,000 to 500,000 clones, 87% detected once. The sample taken for sequencing was PBMCs or T cells enriched from blood (not recorded which). These receptors all stem from a woman under 30 who had recovered from COVID-19.

V and J are TRBV7-2 and TRBJ2-7; 10 positions match TRBD2. Trimming at V came to 5 bases and at J to 4 bases, leaving 8 bases not matched to a gene. Germline lookup yields CDR1 SGHTA and CDR2 FQGNSA. There are 15 residues in the CDR3. For the CDR3, the DNA is TGTGCCAGCAGCCCCTCTAGCGGGGGCTTATACGAGCAGTACTTC. Protein sequence: CASSPSSGGLYEQYF. The whole variable domain, filled in from reference TRBV7-2 and TRBJ2-7, reads GAGVSQSPSNKVTEKGKDVELRCDPISGHTALYWYRQSLGQGLEFLIYFQGNSAPDKSGLPSDRFSAERTGGSVSTLTIQRTQQEDSAVYLCASSPSSGGLYEQYFGPGTRLTVT.

This clone was found a few times. The V and J genes are TRBV5-1 and TRBJ1-1; tentatively, D is TRBD1 (5 bases). The CDR3 is made up of 16 amino acids. Germline V gene data show CDR1 as SGHRS and CDR2 as YFSETQ. The V and J ends lost 3 bases and 3 bases respectively, with 18 bases between them. The CDR3 coding sequence is TGCGCCAGCAGCTGGACATCTGACCGACTGGACACTGAAGCTTTCTTT. Translating it yields CASSWTSDRLDTEAFF.

The rearrangement links TRBV7-3 to TRBJ1-6; 9 nucleotides agree with TRBD1. With 5 bases clipped from V and 10 bases from J, the junction kept 6 bases outside the gene matches. Germline loops: CDR1 SGHTA, CDR2 FQGTGA. The CDR3 extends over 14 amino acids. The CDR3 protein is CASSQTGGTSPLHF. The CDR3 DNA sequence: TGTGCCAGCAGCCAGACAGGGGGGACATCACCCCTCCACTTT.

On this clone: Within the sample, other DNA sequences also encode this same CDR3. The chain employs TRBV2 and TRBJ2-5, with D uncertain. The CDR3 covers 12 residues. In germline, CDR1 is SNHLY, CDR2 FYNNEI. Trimming took off 0 bases at V and 4 bases at J, with 3 bases between the two ends. CDR3 residues: CASSEARETQYF. In DNA form, the CDR3 reads TGTGCCAGCAGTGAAGCGCGAGAGACCCAGTACTTC.

The V call is TRBV6-5, the J call TRBJ1-3; the D gene is possibly TRBD1 (5 bases). CDR3 length equals 15 residues. V lost 5 bases to trimming and J lost 4 bases, with 15 bases between them. The germline V gene has CDR1 MNHEY and CDR2 SVGAGI. CDR3: CASSTWTIEGNTIYF. Here the CDR3 DNA reads TGTGCCAGCAGTACTTGGACAATCGAAGGAAACACCATATATTTT.

The CDR3 loop is CASSLASGGAYEQFF. The CDR3 nucleotides are TGCGCCAGCAGCTTGGCCAGCGGGGGGGCTTATGAGCAGTTCTTC. The chain links TRBV5-1 to TRBJ2-1, with TRBD2 matching 10 bases. Germline assignment: CDR1 SGHRS and CDR2 YFSETQ. The CDR3 spans 15 residues. J was trimmed by 8 bases and V by 0 bases; bases with no gene match: 5.

This clone was recorded once. The chain combines TRBV11-2 with TRBJ2-3; 9 bases fit TRBD2. Unmatched junction bases numbered 18, after V lost 5 bases and J lost 3 bases. This CDR3 comprises 19 residues. CDR1 SGHAT and CDR2 FQNNGV come from the germline V gene. This CDR3 reads CASSHLSYAGGLLTDTQYF. Written as DNA, the CDR3 is TGTGCCAGCAGCCACCTGAGCTATGCGGGGGGGCTATTAACAGATACGCAGTATTTT.

This chain uses TRBV4-1 with TRBJ2-3; 11 nucleotides align to TRBD2. CDR3 length: 15 residues. The V and J ends lost 7 bases and 6 bases, in that order; junction bases with no gene match: 9. The germline CDR1 and CDR2 sequences are MGHRA and YSYEKL. CDR3 protein: CASMGLAGGGDTQYF. CDR3 coding DNA: TGCGCCAGCATGGGGCTAGCGGGGGGTGGGGATACGCAGTATTTT.

The V gene is TRBV6-5, the J gene TRBJ2-1; TRBD2 agrees at 8 bases. This CDR3 region has 14 residues. CDR1 and CDR2 from the germline V gene are MNHEY and SVGAGI. Trimming took 7 bases from V and 6 from J; bases not matched to a gene: 8. The CDR3 DNA reads TGTGCCAGCATTTGGGCGGGGGGCGGCAATGAGCAGTTCTTC. Translating it yields CASIWAGGGNEQFF.

The V call is TRBV11-2, the J call TRBJ1-1; 7 bases match TRBD1. CDR1 is SGHAT, CDR2 FQNNGV, per germline. The CDR3 covers 14 residues. J lost 3 bases, V lost 3 bases, and 4 bases had no gene match. The CDR3: CASSFQGVYTEAFF. CDR3 coding DNA: TGTGCCAGCAGCTTTCAGGGGGTATACACTGAAGCTTTCTTT.

This clone was detected a few times. This sequence joins TRBV3-1 (or the pseudogene TRBV3-2) and TRBJ2-3; D remains unclear. Deletions cut 4 bases from V and 1 base from J, with 9 bases between. CDR1 is LGHDT and CDR2 is YNNKEL in the germline V gene (reference sequence). This CDR3 region has 14 residues. Here the CDR3 DNA reads TGTGCCAGCAGCCCCGGGTGGGGCACAGATACGCAGTATTTT. As protein: CASSPGWGTDTQYF.

This rearrangement joins TRBV7-2 to TRBJ1-2, with D perhaps TRBD1 (6 bases). The CDR3 loop spans 17 amino acids. Germline V gene data show CDR1 as SGHTA and CDR2 as FQGNSA. The V end lost 5 bases, the J end lost 4 bases, and 23 bases lay between the germline ends. For the CDR3, the DNA is TGTGCCAGCAGCGATTTCGGACAGAACGTATTTTCCTATGGCTACACCTTC. Translated: CASSDFGQNVFSYGYTF.

The table lists this clone with a few counts. The genes are TRBV10-3 and TRBJ1-2; unclear D gene. There are 13 residues in the CDR3. With 7 bases removed from V and 8 bases from J, the gap between germline ends came to 17 bases. The germline V gene encodes CDR1 ENHRY and CDR2 SYGVKD. In DNA, the CDR3 is TGTGCCATCACCCTTATAGCGGGAGAAGGCTACACCTTC. Translated: CAITLIAGEGYTF.

The CDR3 sequence is CASSRDRLNEKLFF. CDR3 in DNA: TGTGCCAGCAGCCGGGACAGATTAAATGAAAAACTGTTTTTT. The J gene is TRBJ1-4, the V gene TRBV28, with 7 bases aligning to TRBD1. The J segment lost 5 bases and the V segment lost 6 bases, leaving 6 bases of the junction unmatched. Germline assignment: CDR1 MDHEN and CDR2 SYDVKM. The CDR3 spans 14 residues.

The genes are TRBV6-5 and TRBJ2-5; 7 positions match TRBD2. CDR3 length: 12 residues. Per the germline V gene, CDR1 is MNHEY and CDR2 is SVGAGI. The J segment lost 5 bases and the V segment lost 6 bases, leaving 3 bases of the junction unmatched. Here the CDR3 reads CASRVGGETQYF. CDR3 bases: TGTGCCAGCAGGGTGGGGGGGGAGACCCAGTACTTC.

V and J are TRBV19 and TRBJ2-7, with 10 bases aligning to TRBD1. CDR3 length: 13 amino acids. Trimming removed 9 bases from V and 1 base from J; junction bases left unmatched: 3. The germline V gene encodes CDR1 LNHDA and CDR2 SQIVND (reference sequence). CDR3 bases: TGTGCCAGCCGGGACAGGGGTTCCTACGAGCAGTACTTC. It yields the protein CASRDRGSYEQYF.

The DNA of the CDR3 is TGTGCCAGCTCACCAGGACTAGCGGACTACAATGAGCAGTTCTTC. It specifies CASSPGLADYNEQFF. The gene calls are TRBV18 and TRBJ2-1, with TRBD2 matching 10 bases. Germline CDR1 KGHSH, CDR2 LQKENI. This CDR3 is built from 15 residues. V was pared by 2 bases and J by 3 bases, with 1 base of the junction left unmatched.

The chain joins TRBV6-5 to TRBJ1-3, with D uncertain. V gave up 0 bases and J gave up 4 bases, with 7 bases separating them. CDR3 length equals 14 residues. Germline CDR1 MNHEY, CDR2 SVGAGI. The CDR3 spells CASSYSNRGNTIYF. In DNA form, the CDR3 reads TGTGCCAGCAGTTACTCGAACAGAGGAAACACCATATATTTT.

This clone was observed once. This chain links TRBV19 with TRBJ2-1, with TRBD2 identical over 11 bases. This CDR3 has 15 amino acids. The germline CDR1 and CDR2 sequences are LNHDA and SQIVND (reference sequence). Losses at the gene ends were 5 bases for V and 6 bases for J; bases not matched to a gene: 6. The DNA of the CDR3 is TGTGCCAGTAGTGTGGGACTAGCGGTCTCCAATGAGCAGTTCTTC. This encodes CASSVGLAVSNEQFF.

As concerns this clone: Other DNA sequences in this sample translate to the same CDR3. The V and J genes are TRBV7-2 and TRBJ2-3, with D possibly being TRBD2 (5 bases). Trimming removed 4 bases from V and 2 bases from J, with 10 bases in between. The CDR3 extends over 14 amino acids. CDR1 and CDR2 (germline): SGHTA, FQGNSA. CDR3 sequence: CASSSGLYTDTQYF. The CDR3 bases are TGTGCCAGCAGCTCCGGACTGTACACAGATACGCAGTATTTT.